These 28 T cell receptor beta chains share one sample of origin, sequenced in a study of T cell clonality in common variable immunodeficiency. The table came from immunoSEQ multiplex PCR; TCRdb's copy has only in-frame clones and leaves some out. The record shows some 52,000 clones for this sample, with no singletons present. The sample consisted of peripheral blood mononuclear cells. These receptors were collected from a person aged 18 to 70 in good health.

This clone was counted at least ten times. The part of the CDR3 DNA that was read is TGTGCCAGCAGCTGGGACGGGACAGTAGAGACC. It specifies CASSWDGTVET. The CDR3, in full, reads CASSWDGTVETQYF. V gene TRBV7-6 combines with J gene TRBJ2-5, with 7 bases identical to TRBD1. The read gets to within 3 residues of the CDR3 end, and the germline J gene fills in the rest. With V trimmed by 4 bases and J by 4 bases, 6 bases remained unmatched. Germline V gene lookup returns CDR1 SGHVS and CDR2 FNYEAQ. The CDR3 spans 14 residues. Complete variable domain (other parts from reference TRBV7-6 and TRBJ2-5): GAGVSQSPRYKVTKRGQDVALRCDPISGHVSLYWYRQALGQGPEFLTYFNYEAQQDKSGLPNDRFSAERPEGSISTLTIQRTEQRDSAMYRCASSWDGTVETQYFGPGTRLLVL.

This clone was detected only a few times. Read sequence stops 3 residues before the CDR3 end, and the germline J gene provides the missing end. J is TRBJ1-3 and V is TRBV30; D unresolved. The CDR3 totals 13 residues. CDR1 GTSNPN and CDR2 SVGIG come from the germline V gene (reference sequence). V was clipped by 5 bases and J by 4 bases, with 12 bases between them. The CDR3 protein is CAWAVFVGNTIYF. The CDR3 bases that were read are TGTGCCTGGGCGGTTTTTGTGGGAAACACC.

The table lists this clone with many counts. Sequencing ends 3 residues short of the CDR3 end; the germline J gene provides the rest. V is TRBV10-3 and J is TRBJ2-7; 9 bases align to TRBD1. Germline V gene lookup returns CDR1 ENHRY and CDR2 SYGVKD. Trimming at V came to 6 bases and at J to 5 bases, leaving 8 bases not matched to a gene. The CDR3 spans 14 residues. The covered CDR3 bases are TGTGCCATCAGGGGGACAGGGACACTCCACGAG. This gives the protein CAIRGTGTLHE. The whole CDR3 region reads CAIRGTGTLHEQYF.

The sample holds a few counts of this clone. The CDR3 end is not reached by the read, which stops 3 residues before it; the germline J gene fills it in. The rearrangement joins TRBV5-1 to TRBJ2-1, with 12 bases that match TRBD2. Losses at the gene ends were 3 bases for V and 8 bases for J; bases not matched to a gene: 9. The CDR3 runs to 16 residues. The germline gives CDR1 SGHRS, CDR2 YFSETQ. CDR3 DNA (partial): TGCGCCAGCAGCTCGGAGACTAGCGGGAGTAGTTATGAG. The encoded protein is CASSSETSGSSYE. The complete CDR3 sequence is CASSSETSGSSYEQFF.

Ten or more counts support this clone. The CDR3 end is not reached by the read, which stops 3 residues before it; the germline J gene fills it in. This chain links TRBV4-1 with TRBJ1-6, with D possibly TRBD1 on 5 matching bases. CDR1 MGHRA and CDR2 YSYEKL come from the germline V gene. The CDR3 runs 15 residues. V was cut by 0 bases and J by 4 bases, with 7 bases left in between. CDR3 region: CASSQDQGYNSPLHF. The CDR3 bases that were read are TGCGCCAGCAGCCAAGATCAGGGATATAATTCACCC.

A remark on this clone: The read halts 3 residues ahead of the CDR3 end, with the missing end drawn from the germline J gene. The V and J genes are TRBV18 and TRBJ1-2; 9 positions match TRBD1. The CDR3 contains 17 residues. Germline assignment: CDR1 KGHSH and CDR2 LQKENI. The CDR3 reads CASSPGTGLLVYNDYTF. CDR3 DNA (partial): TGTGCCAGCTCACCGGGGACAGGGTTATTAGTCTACAATGAC.

This clone was picked up many times. From the germline J gene comes the end of the CDR3, since the read stops 3 residues before it. This rearrangement joins TRBV19 to TRBJ2-5, with TRBD2 identical over 11 bases. The CDR3 is made up of 15 amino acids. With V trimmed by 6 bases and J by 5 bases, 8 bases remained unmatched. The germline gives CDR1 LNHDA, CDR2 SQIVND (reference sequence). The sequenced part of the CDR3 DNA is TGTGCCAGTAGGGCACTAGCGGGAGATCAGGAGACC. Its translation is CASRALAGDQET. In full, the CDR3 is CASRALAGDQETQYF.

This clone has a count of ten or more. The read terminates 3 residues before the CDR3 end, so the remaining end is supplied by the germline J gene. The genes are TRBV6-2 or TRBV6-3 and TRBJ2-5, with a tentative D call TRBD1 (7 bases). The CDR3 covers 16 residues. CDR1 and CDR2 (germline): MNHEY, SVGEGT. The ends were cut back, 4 bases at V and 5 bases at J, with 20 bases in the middle. The sequenced CDR3 bases are TGTGCCAGCAGTTTCATACCCAGGGGGGCTGGGGAGACC. This translates into CASSFIPRGAGET. The entire CDR3 protein reads CASSFIPRGAGETQYF.

This clone was detected many times. The same CDR3 is also encoded by other DNA sequences in this sample. The CDR3 loop is CSVDRTGGLTDTQYF. The sequenced CDR3 bases are TGCAGCGTTGATCGGACAGGGGGGCTCACAGATACG. The chain recombines TRBV29-1 with TRBJ2-3, with 10 bases matching TRBD1. The sequenced fragment ends 3 residues before the CDR3 boundary, so the rest is inferred from the germline J gene. The CDR3 contains 15 residues. Germline CDR1 is SQVTM and CDR2 is ANQGSEA. The trim removed 3 bases at V and 2 bases at J, leaving 5 bases unmatched.

This clone was recorded at least ten times. The read stops 3 residues short of the end of the CDR3; the missing end is completed from the germline J gene. V is TRBV6-1 and J is TRBJ2-4, with D perhaps matching TRBD1 (6 bases). The V end was cut by 3 bases, the J end by 9 bases, with 15 bases between. The germline V gene has CDR1 MNHNS and CDR2 SASEGT. The CDR3 has 14 residues. Incomplete CDR3 DNA: TGTGCCAGCAGTGACAGGGGAACTATGGGCATT. It translates to CASSDRGTMGI. The full CDR3 is CASSDRGTMGIQYF.

This clone has ten or more counts. The read ends 3 residues shy of where the CDR3 ends; the end is completed using the germline J gene. The J gene is TRBJ2-6, the V gene TRBV5-1, with D hard to call. The V and J ends lost 0 bases and 0 bases respectively, with 13 bases between them. The V gene's germline CDR1 is SGHRS and CDR2 YFSETQ. The CDR3 is made up of 18 amino acids. CDR3 DNA, as far as it was read: TGCGCCAGCAGCTTGGAGCCCTCCCCGAGCTCTGGGGCCAACGTC. Its translation: CASSLEPSPSSGANV. The complete CDR3 reads CASSLEPSPSSGANVLTF.

This clone has ten or more counts. The read stops 3 residues short of the end of the CDR3; the missing end is completed from the germline J gene. The chain carries TRBV30 and TRBJ1-2, with TRBD1 matching over 7 bases. CDR3 size: 13 residues. The germline CDR1 and CDR2 sequences are GTSNPN and SVGIG (reference sequence). Incomplete CDR3 DNA: TGTGCCTGGAGTCTCGACAGGGTAGGAGGC. Translating it yields CAWSLDRVGG. From start to end, the CDR3 is CAWSLDRVGGYTF. The whole variable domain, remainder taken from reference TRBV30 and TRBJ1-2, is SQTIHQWPATLVQPVGSPLSLECTVEGTSNPNLYWYRQAAGRGLQLLFYSVGIGQISSEVPQNLSASRPQDRQFILSSKKLLLSDSGFYLCAWSLDRVGGYTFGSGTRLTVV.

This clone appeared many times. The read is 3 residues too short to cover the CDR3 end, so that end is filled in from the germline J gene. V usage is TRBV5-1 and J usage is TRBJ2-3; 8 positions match TRBD1. Germline-derived CDR1 and CDR2 are SGHRS and YFSETQ. This CDR3 is built from 15 residues. Trimming took 10 bases from V and 0 from J; bases not matched to a gene: 10. CDR3 loop: CAGKTGAGSTDTQYF. The covered CDR3 bases are TGCGCCGGAAAGACAGGGGCAGGGAGCACAGATACG.

This clone appeared many times. Sequencing ends 3 residues short of the CDR3 end; the germline J gene provides the rest. The chain uses TRBV30 and TRBJ1-4, with D possibly being TRBD1 (6 bases). V gave up 0 bases and J gave up 8 bases, with 13 bases separating them. The CDR3 is made up of 14 amino acids. Germline V gene lookup returns CDR1 GTSNPN and CDR2 SVGIG (reference sequence). CDR3 DNA (partial): TGTGCCTGGAGTGTTTTGGGGGCGCCGGAAAAA. Translating gives CAWSVLGAPEK. The whole CDR3 protein reads CAWSVLGAPEKLFF.

This clone was seen ten or more times. The read is 3 residues too short to cover the CDR3 end, so that end is filled in from the germline J gene. The rearrangement links TRBV5-1 to TRBJ2-1; 16 nucleotides agree with TRBD2. With V trimmed by 2 bases and J by 8 bases, 1 base remained unmatched. Germline CDR1 and CDR2: SGHRS and YFSETQ. The CDR3 contains 15 residues. The CDR3 DNA, read in part, is TGCGCCAGCAGCTTTGGGACTAGCGGGAGGGATGAG. Protein product: CASSFGTSGRDE. The whole CDR3 protein reads CASSFGTSGRDEQFF.

This clone was recorded many times. The sequence runs out 3 residues before the end of the CDR3; the remainder is reconstructed from the germline J gene. The V call is TRBV7-3, the J call TRBJ2-1, with 8 bases lining up with TRBD2. CDR1 and CDR2 from the germline V gene are SGHTA and FQGTGA. Losses at the gene ends were 5 bases for V and 8 bases for J; bases not matched to a gene: 8. The CDR3 is made up of 14 amino acids. The CDR3 bases that were read are TGTGCCAGCAGCAGAGGACTAGCCCGAGATGAG. It specifies CASSRGLARDE. Given in full, the CDR3 is CASSRGLARDEQFF. The entire variable domain, with the rest obtained from reference TRBV7-3 and TRBJ2-1, is as follows: GAGVSQTPSNKVTEKGKYVELRCDPISGHTALYWYRQSLGQGPEFLIYFQGTGAADDSGLPNDRFFAVRPEGSVSTLKIQRTERGDSAVYLCASSRGLARDEQFFGPGTRLTVL.

Many counts were recorded for this clone. The read halts 3 residues ahead of the CDR3 end, with the missing end drawn from the germline J gene. The chain couples TRBV29-1 to TRBJ2-7; 10 nucleotides match TRBD1. V lost 4 bases and J lost 0; bases outside the gene matches: 6. This CDR3 region has 15 residues. Germline V CDR1 and CDR2: SQVTM, ANQGSEA. The part of the CDR3 DNA that was read is TGCAGCGTTGTCCGGGGACAGGGGCTCTCCTACGAG. Protein sequence: CSVVRGQGLSYE. The whole CDR3 region reads CSVVRGQGLSYEQYF.

In this sample, this clone turned up many times. The sequence runs out 3 residues before the end of the CDR3; the remainder is reconstructed from the germline J gene. The chain employs TRBV5-1 and TRBJ2-3; D gene uncertain. This CDR3 is built from 14 residues. The V and J ends lost 1 base and 1 base respectively, with 7 bases between them. Looked up from germline, CDR1 is SGHRS and CDR2 is YFSETQ. CDR3 DNA (partial): TGCGCCAGCAGCTTGTTATCGGGCACAGATACG. Translated, it gives CASSLLSGTDT. The whole CDR3 sequence reads CASSLLSGTDTQYF.

In its sample, this clone was seen a few times. The read stops 3 residues short of the end of the CDR3; the missing end is completed from the germline J gene. The chain combines TRBV7-9 with TRBJ2-1; a possible D gene is TRBD2 (6 bases). The CDR3 has 14 amino acids. V dropped 1 base and J dropped 7 bases, with 11 bases sitting between them. Germline V gene lookup returns CDR1 SEHNR and CDR2 FQNEAQ (reference sequence). CDR3 DNA, as far as it was read: TGTGCCAGCAGCTTAGAACGGGGGACTAATGAG. It codes for CASSLERGTNE. The whole CDR3 is CASSLERGTNEQFF.

This clone was observed many times. The read ends 3 residues early relative to the CDR3; the germline J gene fills the gap. V and J are TRBV12-3 or TRBV12-4 and TRBJ2-3; 8 nucleotides agree with TRBD1. J lost 5 bases, V lost 5 bases, and 6 bases had no gene match. CDR3 length: 14 amino acids. The covered CDR3 bases are TGTGCCAGCAGTCGCCGGACAGGGCGAGATACG. This translates into CASSRRTGRDT. The CDR3, in full, reads CASSRRTGRDTQYF.

This clone appeared many times. The read falls 3 residues short of the CDR3 end, and the missing part is taken from the germline J gene. The chain uses TRBV4-2 and TRBJ1-6; possible D gene TRBD1, 6 bases. The CDR3 is 16 amino acids. Per germline, CDR1 LGHNA and CDR2 YNFKEQ. V dropped 0 bases and J dropped 5 bases, with 11 bases sitting between them. The sequenced part of the CDR3 DNA is TGTGCCAGCAGCCAAGAAGGGGGACGGGATAATTCACCC. It yields the protein CASSQEGGRDNSP. In full, the CDR3 reads CASSQEGGRDNSPLHF.

At least ten counts were recorded for this clone. Read coverage stops 3 residues before the CDR3 terminus; the germline J gene supplies the remainder. The genes are TRBV29-1 and TRBJ1-2, with TRBD1 matching 9 bases. Trimming removed 7 bases from V and 3 bases from J; junction bases left unmatched: 12. In germline, CDR1 is SQVTM, CDR2 ANQGSEA. The CDR3 covers 15 residues. The CDR3 bases that were read are TGCAGCGCCGGGACAGGGATCAGGGCTGACTATGGC. This sequence encodes CSAGTGIRADYG. The whole CDR3 sequence is CSAGTGIRADYGYTF.

This clone was counted ten times or more. Coverage ceases 3 residues before the CDR3 finishes, and the germline J gene fills in the end. The chain joins TRBV4-1 to TRBJ2-7, with D unresolved. Between the trimmed V and J ends, which lost 3 bases and 2 bases, there was a span of 8 bases. CDR1 is MGHRA and CDR2 is YSYEKL in the germline V gene. The CDR3 has 13 amino acids. The CDR3 DNA, read in part, is TGCGCCAGCAGCCACACAGACGCCTACGAG. This translates into CASSHTDAYE. The whole CDR3 sequence reads CASSHTDAYEQYF.

This clone was seen only a few times. The observed sequence ends 3 residues before the CDR3 terminus, with the missing tail filled in from the germline J gene. This sequence joins TRBV18 and TRBJ1-1; D might be TRBD1 (6 bases). CDR3 length: 15 amino acids. Trimming took off 2 bases at V and 0 bases at J, with 10 bases between the two ends. Germline CDR1 is KGHSH and CDR2 is LQKENI. Partial CDR3 DNA: TGTGCCAGCTCACCATCTCAGGGGTTGAACACTGAA. Amino acids: CASSPSQGLNTE. The CDR3, in full, reads CASSPSQGLNTEAFF.

This clone was counted ten times or more. The read halts 3 residues ahead of the CDR3 end, with the missing end drawn from the germline J gene. The chain carries TRBV19 and TRBJ2-1, with 9 positions matching TRBD2. V lost 3 bases to trimming and J lost 1 base; unmatched junction nucleotides: 10. Germline V gives CDR1 LNHDA, CDR2 SQIVND (reference sequence). The CDR3 has 18 residues. Here the CDR3 reads CASSIGLSGRRSYNEQFF. CDR3 bases read: TGTGCCAGTAGTATTGGCCTCAGCGGGAGGCGGTCCTACAATGAG.

The table lists this clone with many counts. The CDR3 goes on 3 residues after the read ends, and that part is filled in from the germline J gene. V is TRBV29-1 and J is TRBJ2-5, with a possible D match to TRBD2 (6 bases). V gave up 6 bases and J gave up 2 bases, with 10 bases separating them. The CDR3 totals 12 residues. Germline V gives CDR1 SQVTM, CDR2 ANQGSEA. This CDR3 reads CSVAGGQETQYF. CDR3 bases read: TGCAGCGTAGCGGGCGGTCAAGAGACC.

This clone was counted ten times or more. With the read ending 3 residues before the CDR3 end, the germline J gene is used to fill in that end. This chain connects TRBV5-1 to TRBJ1-1; D possibly corresponds to TRBD1 (5 bases). Germline V gene sequence: CDR1 SGHRS, CDR2 YFSETQ. The CDR3 is 14 residues long. Trimming removed 0 bases from V and 1 base from J, with 7 bases in between. The CDR3 bases that were read are TGCGCCAGCAGCTTGGACAGGCAGAACACTGAA. Its translation is CASSLDRQNTE. The full CDR3 protein reads CASSLDRQNTEAFF.

There are many counts of this clone. The read finishes 3 residues shy of the CDR3 end, and the germline J gene is used to complete it. The chain carries TRBV20-1 and TRBJ1-6, with D perhaps matching TRBD1 (5 bases). V dropped 1 base and J dropped 12 bases, with 10 bases sitting between them. Germline values: CDR1 DFQATT, CDR2 SNEGSKA (reference sequence). The CDR3 spans 12 residues. CDR3 sequence reads: CSARASGGPLHF. The sequenced CDR3 bases are TGCAGTGCTAGAGCCTCCGGGGGACCC.